These T cell receptor beta chains were read from a single sample in a study of T cell responses to AZD1222 COVID-19 vaccine. Only in-frame clones appear in the TCRdb table, and some are missing; sequencing was by immunoSEQ multiplex PCR. The data show around 140,000 clones, around 92% seen once. The sample was peripheral blood, taken 28 days after the second AZD1222 dose. These receptor sequences come from an adult who received the AZD1222 COVID-19 vaccine. Both conserved end residues are part of each CDR3. D genes are given only for firm matches. The listing skips clone size in some rows; elsewhere it reads once, few, many or a size class.

>TRBV12-3/TRBV12-4|TRBJ2-1|11|NA|NA
CASSFGDEQFF
TGTGCCAGCAGTTTCGGAGATGAGCAGTTCTTC
>TRBV2|TRBJ1-1|13|NA|NA
CASKILEEAEAFF
TGTGCCAGCAAAATCCTGGAGGAAGCTGAAGCTTTCTTT
>TRBV29-1|TRBJ1-2|12|TRBD1|NA
CSVERTGYGYTF
TGCAGCGTTGAGAGGACAGGGTATGGCTACACCTTC
>TRBV18|TRBJ2-7|15|TRBD1|once
CASSPRQGGLHEQYF
TGTGCCAGCTCACCTAGACAGGGTGGCTTGCACGAGCAGTACTTC
>TRBV2|TRBJ1-2|12|NA|NA
CASSGDSRGYTF
TGTGCCAGCAGTGGTGACAGTAGAGGCTACACCTTC
>TRBV4-2|TRBJ1-4|15|NA|NA
CASSQEGRPNEKLFF
TGTGCCAGCAGCCAAGAGGGGAGGCCCAATGAAAAACTGTTTTTT
>TRBV5-5|TRBJ2-7|16|NA|once
CASSAFGDGQTYEQYF
TGTGCCAGCAGCGCCTTCGGGGACGGACAAACCTACGAGCAGTACTTC
>TRBV7-9|TRBJ2-2|12|NA|NA
CASSSPSEELFF
TGTGCCAGCAGCTCTCCTTCGGAGGAGCTGTTTTTT
>TRBV2|TRBJ1-1|13|NA|NA
CASSTTVSTEAFF
TGTGCCAGCAGTACGACGGTGAGCACTGAAGCTTTCTTT
>TRBV29-1|TRBJ1-2|12|NA|NA
CSVVRGNYGYTF
TGCAGCGTTGTTAGGGGCAACTATGGCTACACCTTC
>TRBV27|TRBJ1-6|15|TRBD1|NA
CASSPGTGGRSPLHF
TGTGCCAGCAGCCCCGGGACAGGGGGCCGATCACCCCTCCACTTT
>TRBV19|TRBJ2-2|14|TRBD1|NA
CASRGGGFTGELFF
TGTGCCAGTAGAGGGGGCGGTTTTACCGGGGAGCTGTTTTTT
>TRBV11-2|TRBJ1-2|14|NA|NA
CASSRLGQNYGYTF
TGTGCCAGCAGCCGCCTCGGACAGAACTATGGCTACACCTTC
>TRBV6-5|TRBJ1-2|13|NA|NA
CASSYGQVYGYTF
TGTGCCAGCAGTTACGGGCAGGTCTATGGCTACACCTTC
>TRBV11-3|TRBJ2-1|15|TRBD2|NA
CASSFGLAGRDEQFF
TGTGCCAGCAGCTTCGGACTAGCGGGAAGGGATGAGCAGTTCTTC
>TRBV19|TRBJ1-1|17|TRBD1|few
CASSIARDRGRGTEAFF
TGTGCCAGTAGTATCGCCCGGGACAGGGGGCGAGGCACTGAAGCTTTCTTT
>TRBV29-1|TRBJ1-1|11|NA|NA
CSVDWQGLAFF
TGCAGCGTTGATTGGCAGGGGCTGGCTTTCTTT
>TRBV19|TRBJ1-2|13|NA|once
CASTFAGPYGYTF
TGTGCCAGTACCTTCGCCGGGCCCTATGGCTACACCTTC
>TRBV19|TRBJ2-1|18|TRBD2|NA
CASSPGTSGSRSYNEQFF
TGTGCCAGTAGTCCCGGGACTAGCGGGAGTAGATCCTACAATGAGCAGTTCTTC
>TRBV29-1|TRBJ2-7|14|NA|NA
CSVEVGGSFYEQYF
TGCAGCGTTGAAGTGGGTGGCAGCTTCTACGAGCAGTACTTC
>TRBV11-2|TRBJ2-1|17|NA|NA
CASSPSRAEIVFREQFF
TGTGCCAGCAGCCCCTCAAGGGCAGAGATCGTATTCAGGGAGCAGTTCTTC
>TRBV4-1|TRBJ2-2|16|TRBD2|NA
CASSWGLAGGGGELFF
TGCGCCAGCAGCTGGGGACTAGCGGGAGGTGGCGGGGAGCTGTTTTTT
>TRBV19|TRBJ2-7|15|TRBD1|NA
CASSPAGQGVYEQYF
TGTGCCAGTAGTCCCGCCGGACAGGGTGTGTACGAGCAGTACTTC
>TRBV5-8|TRBJ2-1|14|TRBD2|NA
CASSLNGRETEQFF
TGTGCCAGCAGCTTAAATGGGCGGGAGACTGAGCAGTTCTTC
>TRBV19|TRBJ1-2|12|NA|once
CASSIAGYGYTF
TGTGCCAGTAGTATTGCAGGCTATGGCTACACCTTC
>TRBV24-1|TRBJ1-5|13|NA|NA
CATSAAGYGPQHF
TGTGCCACCAGTGCGGCTGGATACGGGCCCCAGCATTTT
>TRBV30|TRBJ1-3|15|NA|NA
CAWSAFSNSGNTIYF
TGTGCCTGGAGTGCGTTCAGCAACTCTGGAAACACCATATATTTT
>TRBV28|TRBJ2-7|15|TRBD2|NA
CASSTSGTQGYEQYF
TGTGCCAGCAGCACTAGCGGGACCCAGGGGTACGAGCAGTACTTC